Below, 20 T cell receptor beta chains from the same sample are listed, as sequenced in a study of cytomegalovirus exposure and HLA in healthy donors. 60 Vbeta and 13 Jbeta primers were used in PCR. Clones were read by immunoSEQ multiplex PCR, and TCRdb kept only the in-frame ones, dropping some. The table includes 200,000 to 300,000 clones, just under 80% detected once. Sequencing used PBMCs. The origin of the receptors is a boy younger than 18 in good health and CMV-seronegative.

The chain joins TRBV7-9 to TRBJ1-2; 7 nucleotides align to TRBD1. CDR3 size: 15 residues. The V segment lost 2 bases and the J segment 8 bases; nucleotides outside the gene matches: 11. Germline CDR1 SEHNR, CDR2 FQNEAQ (reference sequence). The CDR3 sequence is CASSLLDRASGGYTF. CDR3 nucleotide sequence: TGTGCCAGCAGCTTACTCGACAGGGCGTCGGGCGGCTACACCTTC.

The rearrangement joins TRBV19 to TRBJ2-7, with D possibly TRBD1 on 5 matching bases. V was pared by 3 bases and J by 0 bases, with 21 bases between. Germline V gives CDR1 LNHDA, CDR2 SQIVND (reference sequence). CDR3 length equals 18 residues. The CDR3 is CASSMSRQGLFPSYEQYF. Here the CDR3 DNA reads TGTGCCAGTAGTATGAGCAGGCAGGGTCTTTTTCCCTCCTACGAGCAGTACTTC.

V and J are TRBV7-3 and TRBJ2-3; 13 bases line up with TRBD2. The CDR3 covers 17 residues. From germline, CDR1 is SGHTA and CDR2 FQGTGA. V shed 5 bases and J 4 bases; nucleotides not matched to a gene: 9. For the CDR3, the DNA is TGTGCCAGCAGCACCACTAGCGGGGGGGCCTTTGCAGATACGCAGTATTTT. Translating gives CASSTTSGGAFADTQYF.

This chain links TRBV5-6 with TRBJ2-5, with 10 bases aligning to TRBD2. Looked up from germline, CDR1 is SGHDT and CDR2 is YYEEEE. The CDR3 consists of 14 residues. Losses at the gene ends were 4 bases for V and 4 bases for J; bases not matched to a gene: 4. This CDR3 reads CASSGIAGGETQYF. The CDR3 region has the DNA TGTGCCAGCAGCGGGATAGCGGGAGGAGAGACCCAGTACTTC.

J is TRBJ2-6 and V is TRBV7-2; the D gene is possibly TRBD1 (6 bases). Trimming shortened V by 4 bases and J by 2 bases, and 9 bases separated the two germline ends. The CDR3 totals 15 residues. In germline, CDR1 is SGHTA, CDR2 FQGNSA. The CDR3 sequence: CASSSYRAGANVLTF. The CDR3 DNA reads TGTGCCAGCAGCTCCTACAGGGCTGGGGCCAACGTCCTGACTTTC. The full variable domain, its missing parts supplied by reference TRBV7-2 and TRBJ2-6, is GAGVSQSPSNKVTEKGKDVELRCDPISGHTALYWYRQSLGQGLEFLIYFQGNSAPDKSGLPSDRFSAERTGGSVSTLTIQRTQQEDSAVYLCASSSYRAGANVLTFGAGSRLTVL.

The CDR3 reads CASSLTQAQYF. In DNA form, the CDR3 reads TGTGCCAGCAGCTTGACGCAGGCCCAGTACTTC. This chain links TRBV11-2 with TRBJ2-5, with unresolved D. The CDR3 runs 11 residues. Trimming removed 3 bases at V and 9 bases at J, with 8 bases between. The germline gives CDR1 SGHAT, CDR2 FQNNGV.

The chain has TRBV27 and TRBJ1-1; a weak D match, TRBD1 (5 bases). CDR1 is MNHEY, CDR2 SMNVEV, per germline (reference sequence). Trimming shortened V by 3 bases and J by 10 bases, and 15 bases separated the two germline ends. This CDR3 has 13 amino acids. CDR3 loop: CASSLRQGDAAFF. For the CDR3, the DNA is TGTGCCAGCAGTTTGCGGCAGGGCGATGCAGCTTTCTTT.

This chain uses TRBV29-1 with TRBJ2-3; 9 nucleotides align to TRBD2. This CDR3 is built from 14 residues. Germline CDR1 SQVTM, CDR2 ANQGSEA. The V segment lost 7 bases and the J segment 0 bases; nucleotides outside the gene matches: 5. The CDR3 sequence: CSAILAGSTDTQYF. The CDR3 nucleotides read TGCAGCGCAATTCTAGCGGGGAGCACAGATACGCAGTATTTT.

The J gene is TRBJ2-5, the V gene TRBV2; TRBD1 is a possible D gene (5 bases). The germline V and J ends were trimmed by 6 bases and 1 base, with 12 bases remaining between them. The CDR3 runs 14 residues. The germline V gene has CDR1 SNHLY and CDR2 FYNNEI. The CDR3, as DNA: TGTGCCAGCAGGATTAGGGGTTCCCAAGAGACCCAGTACTTC. Its translation is CASRIRGSQETQYF.

The chain carries TRBV6-5 and TRBJ2-1, with 12 positions matching TRBD2. The CDR3 has 16 residues. Germline CDR1 reads MNHEY; CDR2 reads SVGAGI. Germline trimming cut 4 bases from V and 8 bases from J; bases unmatched to any gene: 9. CDR3 region: CASSSTGLAGWDEQFF. The CDR3 bases are TGTGCCAGCAGTTCCACCGGACTAGCGGGATGGGATGAGCAGTTCTTC.

This chain joins TRBV5-5 and TRBJ1-1; the D is unclear. Germline-derived CDR1 and CDR2 are SGHKS and YYEKEE (reference sequence). This CDR3 spans 13 amino acids. The V and J ends lost 2 bases and 1 base respectively, with 6 bases between them. CDR3 DNA: TGTGCCAGCAGCTTTAACGGGAACACTGAAGCTTTCTTT. Its protein is CASSFNGNTEAFF.

Worth noting for this clone: The sample has other DNA sequences that encode this CDR3 too. V gene TRBV30 combines with J gene TRBJ2-7, with D tentatively TRBD1 (6 bases). The germline V gene encodes CDR1 GTSNPN and CDR2 SVGIG (reference sequence). Trimming stripped 0 bases from V and 3 bases from J, with 6 bases between. The CDR3 length is 12 residues. The CDR3 spells CAWSVQGYEQYF. CDR3 in DNA: TGTGCCTGGAGTGTACAGGGCTACGAGCAGTACTTC.

The chain combines TRBV18 with TRBJ1-3, with 7 positions matching TRBD1. Germline CDR1 is KGHSH and CDR2 is LQKENI. This CDR3 spans 16 amino acids. The ends lost 6 bases at V and 0 bases at J; junction bases unmatched: 8. The CDR3, as DNA: TGTGCCAGCTCGCGGGACAGACTAAGCTCTGGAAACACCATATATTTT. As protein: CASSRDRLSSGNTIYF. The full variable domain, completed using reference TRBV18 and TRBJ1-3, is NAGVMQNPRHLVRRRGQEARLRCSPMKGHSHVYWYRQLPEEGLKFMVYLQKENIIDESGMPKERFSAEFPKEGPSILRIQQVVRGDSAAYFCASSRDRLSSGNTIYFGEGSWLTVV.

In this sample, this clone turned up a few times. This chain joins TRBV4-1 and TRBJ2-3; D is perhaps TRBD1 (6 bases). Germline lookup yields CDR1 MGHRA and CDR2 YSYEKL. This CDR3 contains 18 residues. The ends were cut back, 1 base at V and 2 bases at J, with 19 bases in the middle. CDR3 nucleotide sequence: TGCGCCAGCAGCCAAGTGAGGTTGGGGGCCCCGTCCACAGATACGCAGTATTTT. Translated: CASSQVRLGAPSTDTQYF.

V gene TRBV5-1 combines with J gene TRBJ2-1; 12 positions match TRBD2. The CDR3 has 16 amino acids. V gave up 4 bases and J gave up 2 bases; unmatched junction bases: 4. Germline CDR1 and CDR2: SGHRS and YFSETQ. CDR3 sequence reads: CASSQPSGGAYNEQFF. The CDR3 DNA reads as TGCGCCAGCAGCCAGCCTAGCGGGGGGGCCTACAATGAGCAGTTCTTC.

This clone occurred a few times. V and J are TRBV25-1 and TRBJ1-1; D gene unclear. V lost 4 bases and J 7 bases, leaving 10 bases between the germline ends. There are 12 residues in the CDR3. CDR1 is MGHDK, CDR2 SYGVNS, per germline. The CDR3: CASSGPGCEAFF. The CDR3 DNA follows: TGTGCCAGCAGTGGGCCAGGATGTGAAGCTTTCTTT.

This clone was seen once. The J gene is TRBJ2-3, the V gene TRBV6-1; 13 bases fit TRBD2. V trimming: 8 bases; J trimming: 4 bases; junction bases outside the gene matches: 0. CDR1 and CDR2 (germline): MNHNS, SASEGT. CDR3 length: 13 residues. Here the CDR3 DNA reads TGTGCCAGCGGACTAGCGGGAGCAGATACGCAGTATTTT. As protein: CASGLAGADTQYF.

This clone was seen a single time. This rearrangement joins TRBV9 to TRBJ2-1; 11 nucleotides match TRBD2. Germline CDR1 SGDLS, CDR2 YYNGEE. Trimming removed 5 bases from V and 9 bases from J; junction bases left unmatched: 10. The CDR3 extends over 15 amino acids. The CDR3 region has the DNA TGTGCCAGCAGTCCGGGACTAGCGGCCGCCTTTGAGCAGTTCTTC. It yields the protein CASSPGLAAAFEQFF.

This chain joins TRBV5-4 and TRBJ2-7, with a possible D match to TRBD2 (6 bases). Germline V CDR1 and CDR2: SGHNT, YYREEE (reference sequence). The CDR3 loop spans 16 amino acids. V lost 4 bases to trimming and J lost 0 bases, with 17 bases between them. The DNA for the CDR3 is TGTGCCAGCAGCCGGGGAGGTACAGAATCCTCCTACGAGCAGTACTTC. Translation: CASSRGGTESSYEQYF.

This rearrangement joins TRBV27 to TRBJ2-7; TRBD1 matches 7 bases. The CDR3 is 14 amino acids. Losses at the gene ends were 5 bases for V and 2 bases for J; bases not matched to a gene: 6. Germline V gene lookup returns CDR1 MNHEY and CDR2 SMNVEV (reference sequence). The CDR3 nucleotides are TGTGCCAGCAGTCAACAGGGGTTCCCCTACGAGCAGTACTTC. Residues: CASSQQGFPYEQYF.